These T cell receptor beta chains were read from a single sample in a study of vaccination effects on CD4 cells after COVID-19. Measured with immunoSEQ multiplex PCR; TCRdb has only the in-frame clones, and not every one. Of under 65,000 clones detected, over 75% appear once; the ten largest clones hold about 2.3%. Which antigens these TCRs recognize remains unknown. The specimen comprised CD4+ T cells from PBMCs cultured with HCoV-229E spike peptides, sampled before COVID-19 vaccination. Every receptor here comes from a human donor who received a COVID-19 vaccine. Both conserved end residues are part of each CDR3. D genes are given only for firm matches. Rows may omit the clone size; those that give it use once, few, many or a size class.

cdr3_nt: TGCGCCAGCAGCCAAGGCGAAGGGCGACAGCCCCAGCATTTT
cdr3_aa: CASSQGEGRQPQHF
clone_size: NA
j_call: TRBJ1-5
d_call: NA
v_call: TRBV4-1

cdr3_nt: TGCGCCAGCAGCTTGGCGCGGGGGGCTGGACAGCCCCAGCATTTT
cdr3_aa: CASSLARGAGQPQHF
clone_size: NA
j_call: TRBJ1-5
d_call: NA
v_call: TRBV5-1

cdr3_nt: TGTGCCGGAGGGGGAGCGGGGGGCCTCGCGAACACCGGGGAGCTGTTTTTT
cdr3_aa: CAGGGAGGLANTGELFF
clone_size: NA
j_call: TRBJ2-2
d_call: TRBD2
v_call: TRBV7-2

cdr3_nt: TGTGCCAGCAGTGAAGGGACTAGCGGGGGCAATGAGCAGTTCTTC
cdr3_aa: CASSEGTSGGNEQFF
clone_size: NA
j_call: TRBJ2-1
d_call: TRBD2
v_call: TRBV6-1

cdr3_nt: TGTGCCAGCTCATCGGGTAGCGCATCCGAGGATACGCAGTATTTT
cdr3_aa: CASSSGSASEDTQYF
clone_size: NA
j_call: TRBJ2-3
d_call: NA
v_call: TRBV18

cdr3_nt: TGTGCCAGCAGCTTCGATTCTAGCGGCACAGATACGCAGTATTTT
cdr3_aa: CASSFDSSGTDTQYF
clone_size: NA
j_call: TRBJ2-3
d_call: NA
v_call: TRBV7-2

cdr3_nt: TGTGCCAGTAGTATCCCAACAGGGGAGGAGGTAGATACGCAGTATTTT
cdr3_aa: CASSIPTGEEVDTQYF
clone_size: NA
j_call: TRBJ2-3
d_call: NA
v_call: TRBV19

cdr3_nt: TGTGCCAGCAGGGGGGACTCCGGGTATCAGCCCCAGCATTTT
cdr3_aa: CASRGDSGYQPQHF
clone_size: few
j_call: TRBJ1-5
d_call: NA
v_call: TRBV2

cdr3_nt: TGTGCCAGCAGCCACTCCAGTTTAGATACGCAGTATTTT
cdr3_aa: CASSHSSLDTQYF
clone_size: NA
j_call: TRBJ2-3
d_call: NA
v_call: TRBV5-6

cdr3_nt: TGTGCCAGCTCACCGGACAGGGGGCAGGATGGCTACACCTTC
cdr3_aa: CASSPDRGQDGYTF
clone_size: NA
j_call: TRBJ1-2
d_call: TRBD1
v_call: TRBV18

cdr3_nt: TGTGCCAGCAGTTTGAGGCCGCCAAACAACTATGGCTACACCTTC
cdr3_aa: CASSLRPPNNYGYTF
clone_size: NA
j_call: TRBJ1-2
d_call: NA
v_call: TRBV28

cdr3_nt: TGTGCCAGCAGTTGGACAGTGAACACTGAAGCTTTCTTT
cdr3_aa: CASSWTVNTEAFF
clone_size: NA
j_call: TRBJ1-1
d_call: NA
v_call: TRBV7-2

cdr3_nt: TGTGCCACCAGTGATACCGGGGGGGCGACCTACAATGAGCAGTTCTTC
cdr3_aa: CATSDTGGATYNEQFF
clone_size: NA
j_call: TRBJ2-1
d_call: TRBD2
v_call: TRBV24-1

cdr3_nt: TGTGCCAGCAGCTCACTAGCGGGGGGGCTGGTCGGGGAGCTGTTTTTT
cdr3_aa: CASSSLAGGLVGELFF
clone_size: NA
j_call: TRBJ2-2
d_call: TRBD2
v_call: TRBV5-4

cdr3_nt: TGTGCCAGCAGTTACGGGCAGTTCCAGCATTTT
cdr3_aa: CASSYGQFQHF
clone_size: few
j_call: TRBJ1-5
d_call: NA
v_call: TRBV6-6

cdr3_nt: TGTGCCAGCAGCCCGGATTTTCGCGGCTATGGCTACACCTTC
cdr3_aa: CASSPDFRGYGYTF
clone_size: NA
j_call: TRBJ1-2
d_call: NA
v_call: TRBV9

cdr3_nt: TGTGCCAGCAGCCAAGGTTGGTATCAGCCCCAGCATTTT
cdr3_aa: CASSQGWYQPQHF
clone_size: NA
j_call: TRBJ1-5
d_call: NA
v_call: TRBV3-1/TRBV3-2

cdr3_nt: TGTGCCAGCAGCTTAGGGACAGGGGATAGCAATCAGCCCCAGCATTTT
cdr3_aa: CASSLGTGDSNQPQHF
clone_size: NA
j_call: TRBJ1-5
d_call: TRBD1
v_call: TRBV7-9

cdr3_nt: TGCGCCAGCAGCGGGGGTAGTGTAGAGGAGACCCAGTACTTC
cdr3_aa: CASSGGSVEETQYF
clone_size: NA
j_call: TRBJ2-5
d_call: NA
v_call: TRBV5-1

cdr3_nt: TGCGCCAGCAGCTCGGGGCACAGGGATGCCGGGGAGCTGTTTTTT
cdr3_aa: CASSSGHRDAGELFF
clone_size: NA
j_call: TRBJ2-2
d_call: NA
v_call: TRBV5-1

cdr3_nt: TGTGCCAGCAGCACCTCAAGGTTGAGATCTGCAGATACGCAGTATTTT
cdr3_aa: CASSTSRLRSADTQYF
clone_size: NA
j_call: TRBJ2-3
d_call: NA
v_call: TRBV5-6

cdr3_nt: TGTGCCAGCAGCTTAAAGGAGGGGGCGCGAGATCTGTTTTTT
cdr3_aa: CASSLKEGARDLFF
clone_size: NA
j_call: TRBJ2-2
d_call: NA
v_call: TRBV7-9

cdr3_nt: TGTGCCTGGAGTGAGACAGGGATAACTGGCTACACCTTC
cdr3_aa: CAWSETGITGYTF
clone_size: NA
j_call: TRBJ1-2
d_call: TRBD1
v_call: TRBV30

cdr3_nt: TGTGCCAGCAGCAGAGGGACGGTGCCAGGGGGGAACTATGGCTACACCTTC
cdr3_aa: CASSRGTVPGGNYGYTF
clone_size: NA
j_call: TRBJ1-2
d_call: TRBD1
v_call: TRBV9

cdr3_nt: TGTGCCAGCTGCGAGACTTTTACTAACTATGGCTACACCTTC
cdr3_aa: CASCETFTNYGYTF
clone_size: NA
j_call: TRBJ1-2
d_call: NA
v_call: TRBV2

cdr3_nt: TGTGCCAGCAGCTTAGGAGGGACTCGGGGCTACACCTTC
cdr3_aa: CASSLGGTRGYTF
clone_size: NA
j_call: TRBJ1-2
d_call: NA
v_call: TRBV7-2

cdr3_nt: TGCGCCAGCAGCTGGGGACAGGGGACCGGGGAGCTGTTTTTT
cdr3_aa: CASSWGQGTGELFF
clone_size: few
j_call: TRBJ2-2
d_call: TRBD1
v_call: TRBV5-1

cdr3_nt: TGTGCCAGCAGCAGGGACAGGATCTATGGCTACACCTTC
cdr3_aa: CASSRDRIYGYTF
clone_size: NA
j_call: TRBJ1-2
d_call: TRBD1
v_call: TRBV12-3/TRBV12-4

cdr3_nt: TGTGCCAGCTCAGGACAGGGGGAAGCCTATAATTCACCCCTCCACTTT
cdr3_aa: CASSGQGEAYNSPLHF
clone_size: NA
j_call: TRBJ1-6
d_call: TRBD1
v_call: TRBV18

cdr3_nt: TGTGCCAGCAGTAGGCAGGGAAACTATGGCTACACCTTC
cdr3_aa: CASSRQGNYGYTF
clone_size: few
j_call: TRBJ1-2
d_call: NA
v_call: TRBV6-6

cdr3_nt: TGTGCTAGTGGTTGGGGGTTTGCCACCGGGGAGCTGTTTTTT
cdr3_aa: CASGWGFATGELFF
clone_size: NA
j_call: TRBJ2-2
d_call: NA
v_call: TRBV12-5

cdr3_nt: TGTGCCAGTAGTATGTCTTGGGGGAACATTCAGTACTTC
cdr3_aa: CASSMSWGNIQYF
clone_size: NA
j_call: TRBJ2-4
d_call: NA
v_call: TRBV19

cdr3_nt: TGCGCCAGCAGCCAAGTTACGGGAACTAACTATGGCTACACCTTC
cdr3_aa: CASSQVTGTNYGYTF
clone_size: NA
j_call: TRBJ1-2
d_call: NA
v_call: TRBV4-1

cdr3_nt: TGTGCCAGCAGCCGACAGGGTTTTTTTAGCAATGAGCAGTTCTTC
cdr3_aa: CASSRQGFFSNEQFF
clone_size: NA
j_call: TRBJ2-1
d_call: TRBD1
v_call: TRBV5-8

cdr3_nt: TGTGCCAGCAGCTTCGGACAGCGCCTTTACTATGGCTACACCTTC
cdr3_aa: CASSFGQRLYYGYTF
clone_size: NA
j_call: TRBJ1-2
d_call: NA
v_call: TRBV5-6

cdr3_nt: TGTGCCAGCAGCTTAGCTAGCGGACTAAACAATGAGCAGTTCTTC
cdr3_aa: CASSLASGLNNEQFF
clone_size: once
j_call: TRBJ2-1
d_call: TRBD2
v_call: TRBV7-3

cdr3_nt: TGTGCCAGCAGTGAACCGGGACAGTATAGCAATCAGCCCCAGCATTTT
cdr3_aa: CASSEPGQYSNQPQHF
clone_size: NA
j_call: TRBJ1-5
d_call: TRBD1
v_call: TRBV6-1

cdr3_nt: TGTGCCACGACTTTAGCGGGGGGGTCCACAGATACGCAGTATTTT
cdr3_aa: CATTLAGGSTDTQYF
clone_size: NA
j_call: TRBJ2-3
d_call: TRBD2
v_call: TRBV10-3

cdr3_nt: TGTGCCACCAGCGATAGCAATCAGCCCCAGCATTTT
cdr3_aa: CATSDSNQPQHF
clone_size: NA
j_call: TRBJ1-5
d_call: NA
v_call: TRBV24-1

cdr3_nt: TGCGCCAGCAGCCTCACGGCCTCTGGGGCCAACGTCCTGACTTTC
cdr3_aa: CASSLTASGANVLTF
clone_size: NA
j_call: TRBJ2-6
d_call: NA
v_call: TRBV5-1

cdr3_nt: TGCGCCAGCAGCTCTACAGGGGGCGCAAACACCGGGGAGCTGTTTTTT
cdr3_aa: CASSSTGGANTGELFF
clone_size: NA
j_call: TRBJ2-2
d_call: TRBD1
v_call: TRBV5-1

cdr3_nt: TGTGCCTGGAGTGCCGGGTCAGGGGGCGGCACTGAAGCTTTCTTT
cdr3_aa: CAWSAGSGGGTEAFF
clone_size: NA
j_call: TRBJ1-1
d_call: TRBD1
v_call: TRBV30

cdr3_nt: TGTGCCAGAAGGCCAGGGGAGTATCGTTCTGGGGCCAACGTCCTGACTTTC
cdr3_aa: CARRPGEYRSGANVLTF
clone_size: NA
j_call: TRBJ2-6
d_call: NA
v_call: TRBV25-1

cdr3_nt: TGTGCCAGCAGCTTAGATAGTCTAGCGGGGCGGGGCAATGAGCAGTTCTTC
cdr3_aa: CASSLDSLAGRGNEQFF
clone_size: NA
j_call: TRBJ2-1
d_call: TRBD2
v_call: TRBV11-3

cdr3_nt: TGTGCCAGCAGCTTTAAACCACGAGGGGGGCAGTTCTTC
cdr3_aa: CASSFKPRGGQFF
clone_size: NA
j_call: TRBJ2-1
d_call: NA
v_call: TRBV7-2

cdr3_nt: TGCGCCAGCAGCCCGGACACAAATCAAGAGACCCAGTACTTC
cdr3_aa: CASSPDTNQETQYF
clone_size: NA
j_call: TRBJ2-5
d_call: NA
v_call: TRBV5-1

cdr3_nt: TGTGCCAGCAGTTACCACCACGGGGGGTTGGGTGAAAAACTGTTTTTT
cdr3_aa: CASSYHHGGLGEKLFF
clone_size: once
j_call: TRBJ1-4
d_call: NA
v_call: TRBV6-5

cdr3_nt: TGTGCCAGCAGCCCAACCGGGACAGGACTCAATGAGCAGTTCTTC
cdr3_aa: CASSPTGTGLNEQFF
clone_size: NA
j_call: TRBJ2-1
d_call: TRBD1
v_call: TRBV4-2

cdr3_nt: TGTGCCAGTAGTATCAGCGGAAGAACTGAAGCTTTCTTT
cdr3_aa: CASSISGRTEAFF
clone_size: NA
j_call: TRBJ1-1
d_call: NA
v_call: TRBV19

cdr3_nt: TGCGCCAGCAGGACAGGGGTAGCCTATGGCTACACCTTC
cdr3_aa: CASRTGVAYGYTF
clone_size: NA
j_call: TRBJ1-2
d_call: TRBD1
v_call: TRBV5-1

cdr3_nt: TGTGCCAGCAGCCCCGTCCAGGGCTATGGCTACACCTTC
cdr3_aa: CASSPVQGYGYTF
clone_size: few
j_call: TRBJ1-2
d_call: NA
v_call: TRBV9

cdr3_nt: TGCGCCAGCAGCCCCGGGACAGGGCCTGAAGCTTTCTTT
cdr3_aa: CASSPGTGPEAFF
clone_size: NA
j_call: TRBJ1-1
d_call: TRBD1
v_call: TRBV5-1

cdr3_nt: TGTGCCAGCAGACTTCGGGACACTGCGAACACTGAAGCTTTCTTT
cdr3_aa: CASRLRDTANTEAFF
clone_size: NA
j_call: TRBJ1-1
d_call: NA
v_call: TRBV28

cdr3_nt: TGTGCCAGCAGGCCGGGGGACCTACCGAGGACTGAAGCTTTCTTT
cdr3_aa: CASRPGDLPRTEAFF
clone_size: NA
j_call: TRBJ1-1
d_call: NA
v_call: TRBV28

cdr3_nt: TGTGCCTGGAGTGGGGGACTAGTAAGGTCCGAAAACATTCAGTACTTC
cdr3_aa: CAWSGGLVRSENIQYF
clone_size: once
j_call: TRBJ2-4
d_call: TRBD2
v_call: TRBV30